The clone carrying this TCR beta chain was seen a handful of times. No antigen is known for it. J lost 10 bases, V lost 4 bases, and 4 bases had no gene match. Germline-derived CDR1 and CDR2 are LNHDA and SQIVND (reference sequence). This CDR3 has 14 residues. This entry comes from a study of T-cell reconstitution after alpha-beta-depleted transplantation in children. Unique molecular identifiers were used to barcode this TCRbeta library. A single record per CDR3 protein comes from TCRdb applying MiXCR to the PCR reads. The table lists 200,000 to 250,000 distinct CDR3 sequences, roughly 7% of them singletons. Study conclusions and caveats: T-cell numbers and diversity one year post-transplant derived largely from freshly generated T cells.

The sequence came from a boy aged 2 to 10 with acute lymphoblastic leukemia, due to receive a stem cell transplant. This chain connects TRBV19 to TRBJ2-1; 13 bases fit TRBD2. Sequences were derived from PBMCs, sampled before TCRalphabeta/CD19-depleted stem cell transplant. The CDR3 here is CASSRTSGRWEQFF. The CDR3, as DNA: TGTGCCAGTAGTAGGACTAGCGGGAGATGGGAGCAGTTCTTC.